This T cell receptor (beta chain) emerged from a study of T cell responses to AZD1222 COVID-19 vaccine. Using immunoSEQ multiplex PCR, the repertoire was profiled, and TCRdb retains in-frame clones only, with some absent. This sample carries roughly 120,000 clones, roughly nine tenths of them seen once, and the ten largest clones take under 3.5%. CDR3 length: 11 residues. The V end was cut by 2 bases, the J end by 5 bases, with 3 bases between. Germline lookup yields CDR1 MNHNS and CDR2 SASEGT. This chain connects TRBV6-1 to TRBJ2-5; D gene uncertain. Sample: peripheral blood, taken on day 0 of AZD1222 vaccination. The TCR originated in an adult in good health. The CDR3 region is CASSEFETQYF. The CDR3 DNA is TGTGCCAGCAGTGAATTTGAGACCCAGTACTTC.